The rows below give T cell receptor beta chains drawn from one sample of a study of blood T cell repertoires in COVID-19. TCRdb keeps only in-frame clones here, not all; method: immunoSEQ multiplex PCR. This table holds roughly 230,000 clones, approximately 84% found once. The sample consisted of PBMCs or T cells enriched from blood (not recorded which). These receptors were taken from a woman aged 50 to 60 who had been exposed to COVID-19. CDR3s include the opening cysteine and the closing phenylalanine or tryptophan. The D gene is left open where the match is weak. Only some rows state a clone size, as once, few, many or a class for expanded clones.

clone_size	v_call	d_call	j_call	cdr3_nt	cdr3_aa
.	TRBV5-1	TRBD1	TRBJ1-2	TGCGCCAGCAGCTCGCAGGGGGCAGGAGGCTACACCTTC	CASSSQGAGGYTF
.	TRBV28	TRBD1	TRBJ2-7	TGTGCCAGCAGTTTATGGTCACAGGGGCTCAACTACGAGCAGTACTTC	CASSLWSQGLNYEQYF
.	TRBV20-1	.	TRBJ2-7	TGCAGTGCCCCCTCGAGAGATTCTCAGTACTTC	CSAPSRDSQYF
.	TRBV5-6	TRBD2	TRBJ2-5	TGTGCCAGCAGCTTGGCCGGTCTAGCGGGAGCCCGCCGAGAGACCCAGTACTTC	CASSLAGLAGARRETQYF
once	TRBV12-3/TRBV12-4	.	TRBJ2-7	TGTGCCAGCAGGCGAAGACTGGGCTACGAGCAGTACTTC	CASRRRLGYEQYF
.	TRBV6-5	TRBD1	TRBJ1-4	TGTGCCAGCGGTAACAGGGGGGCGGGTGAAAAACTGTTTTTT	CASGNRGAGEKLFF
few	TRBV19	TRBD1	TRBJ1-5	TGTGCCAGTCGACCCTGGACAGGGACGCATCAGCCCCAGCATTTT	CASRPWTGTHQPQHF
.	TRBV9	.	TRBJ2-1	TGTGCCAGCAGCGTTGGGGTGAGGGCTAGTCAACCCTATGAGCAGTTCTTC	CASSVGVRASQPYEQFF
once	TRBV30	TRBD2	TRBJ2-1	TGTGCCTGGAGTGTACGCGGGGGTTTGGATGAGCAGTTCTTC	CAWSVRGGLDEQFF
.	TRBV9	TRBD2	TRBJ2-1	TGTGCCAGCAACGTGCGGGCTAGCGGGGGATACAATGAGCAGTTCTTC	CASNVRASGGYNEQFF
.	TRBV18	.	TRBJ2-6	TGTGCCAGCTCACCCCTGGCCCGCTCTGGGGCCAACGTCCTGACTTTC	CASSPLARSGANVLTF
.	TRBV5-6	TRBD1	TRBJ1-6	TGTGCCAGCAGAGGGGGACAGGGCCGCAATTCACCCCTCCACTTT	CASRGGQGRNSPLHF
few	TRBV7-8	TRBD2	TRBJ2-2	TGTGCCAGCAGCCCCCGGGCGGGCGGGGGGACCGGGGAGCTGTTTTTT	CASSPRAGGGTGELFF
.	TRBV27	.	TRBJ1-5	TGTGCCAGCAGTTTACGTGTCAATCAGCCCCAGCATTTT	CASSLRVNQPQHF
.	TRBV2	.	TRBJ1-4	TGTGCCTGGAAGAGGTTCCCCAATGAAAAACTGTTTTTT	CAWKRFPNEKLFF
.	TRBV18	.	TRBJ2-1	TGTGCCAGCTCCCCAAACAGGGTGGACAATGAGCAGTTCTTC	CASSPNRVDNEQFF
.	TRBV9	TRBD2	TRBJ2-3	TGTGCCAGCAGCGCCAGGACAGCGGGGGCAGATACGCAGTATTTT	CASSARTAGADTQYF
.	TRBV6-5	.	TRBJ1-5	TGTGCCGCAAGAAGGGGTAATCAGCCCCAGCATTTT	CAARRGNQPQHF
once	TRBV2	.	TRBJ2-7	TGTGCCAGCAGTGACAGGACCTACGAGCAGTACTTC	CASSDRTYEQYF